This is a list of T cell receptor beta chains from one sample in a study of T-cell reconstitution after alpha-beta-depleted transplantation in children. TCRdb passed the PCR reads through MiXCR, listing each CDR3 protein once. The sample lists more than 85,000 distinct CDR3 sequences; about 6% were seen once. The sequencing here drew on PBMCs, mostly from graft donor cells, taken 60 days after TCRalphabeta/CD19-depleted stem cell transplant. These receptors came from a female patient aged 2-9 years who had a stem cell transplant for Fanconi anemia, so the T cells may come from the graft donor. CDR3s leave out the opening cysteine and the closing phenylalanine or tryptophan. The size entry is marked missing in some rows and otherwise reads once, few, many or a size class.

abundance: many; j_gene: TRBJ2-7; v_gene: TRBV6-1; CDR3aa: ASTSGQGAYEQY
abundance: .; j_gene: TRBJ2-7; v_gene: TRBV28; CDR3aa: ASPPPGQGAEEQY
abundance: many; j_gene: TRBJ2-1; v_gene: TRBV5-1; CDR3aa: ASSRGPPGSLYNEQF
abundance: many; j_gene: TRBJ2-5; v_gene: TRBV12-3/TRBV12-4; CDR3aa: ASSVGLAGYKRTQY
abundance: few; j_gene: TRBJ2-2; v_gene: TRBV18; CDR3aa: ASSPRSTNTGELF
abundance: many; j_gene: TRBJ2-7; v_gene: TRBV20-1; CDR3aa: SATNDLAERGYCEQY
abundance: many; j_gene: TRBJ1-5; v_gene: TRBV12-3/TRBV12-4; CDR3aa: ASSFEGPYSNQPQH
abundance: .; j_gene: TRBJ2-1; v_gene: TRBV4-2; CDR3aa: ASSLTTGVYNEQF
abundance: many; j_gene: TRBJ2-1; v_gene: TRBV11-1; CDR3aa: ASSPLTSGRPTETF
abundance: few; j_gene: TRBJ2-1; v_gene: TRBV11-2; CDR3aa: ASSSIGTSGGAHNEQF